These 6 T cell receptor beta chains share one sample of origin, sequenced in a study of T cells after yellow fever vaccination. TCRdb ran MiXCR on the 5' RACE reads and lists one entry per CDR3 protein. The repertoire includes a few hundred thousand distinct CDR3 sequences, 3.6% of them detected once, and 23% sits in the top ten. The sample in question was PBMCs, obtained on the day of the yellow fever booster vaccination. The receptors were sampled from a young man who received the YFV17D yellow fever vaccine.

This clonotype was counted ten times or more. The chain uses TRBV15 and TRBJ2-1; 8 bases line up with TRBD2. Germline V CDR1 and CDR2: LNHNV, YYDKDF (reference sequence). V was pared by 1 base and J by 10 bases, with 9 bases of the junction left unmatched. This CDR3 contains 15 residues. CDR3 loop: CATSRVGTRIQEQFF. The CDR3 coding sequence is TGTGCCACCAGCAGAGTCGGGACTAGGATCCAAGAGCAGTTCTTC.

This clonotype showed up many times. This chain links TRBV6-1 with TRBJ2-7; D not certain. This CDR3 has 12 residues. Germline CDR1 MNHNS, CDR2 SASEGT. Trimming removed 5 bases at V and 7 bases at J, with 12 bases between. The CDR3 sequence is CASSLTSREQYV. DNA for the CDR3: TGTGCCAGCAGTCTTACATCGCGGGAGCAGTACGTC.

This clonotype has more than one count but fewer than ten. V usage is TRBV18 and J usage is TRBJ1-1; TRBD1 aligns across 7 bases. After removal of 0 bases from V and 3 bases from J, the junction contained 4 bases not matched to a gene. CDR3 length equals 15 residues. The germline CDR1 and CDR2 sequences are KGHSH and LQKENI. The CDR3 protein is CASSPPLQGHTEAFF. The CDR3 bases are TGTGCCAGCTCACCACCATTACAGGGGCACACTGAAGCTTTCTTT.

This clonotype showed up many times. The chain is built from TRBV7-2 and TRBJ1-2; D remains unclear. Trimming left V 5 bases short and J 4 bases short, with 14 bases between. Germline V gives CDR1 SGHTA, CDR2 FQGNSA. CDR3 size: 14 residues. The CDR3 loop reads CASSINGASYGYTF. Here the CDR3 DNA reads TGTGCCAGCAGCATAAACGGAGCCTCCTATGGCTACACCTTC.

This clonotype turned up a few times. The DNA of the CDR3 is TGTGCCAGTAGTTATACCGGGACAGGGGGCTACGGGGAGCTGTTTTTT. Translation: CASSYTGTGGYGELFF. J is TRBJ2-2 and V is TRBV19; 12 nucleotides agree with TRBD1. Germline loops: CDR1 LNHDA, CDR2 SQIVND (reference sequence). This CDR3 is built from 16 residues. V lost 5 bases, J lost 7 bases, and 8 bases stayed unmatched.

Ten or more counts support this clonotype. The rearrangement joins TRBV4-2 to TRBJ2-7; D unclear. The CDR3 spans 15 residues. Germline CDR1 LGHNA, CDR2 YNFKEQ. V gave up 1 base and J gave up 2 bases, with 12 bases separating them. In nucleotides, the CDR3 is TGTGCCAGCAGCCAAGCCTTCACCGAGACCTACGAGCAGTACTTC. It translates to CASSQAFTETYEQYF.